This TCR beta chain was documented in a study of blood T cell repertoires in COVID-19. Study-wide background: COVID-19 samples, acute and convalescent, were from the United States, Italy and Spain. T cells, B-cell-depleted T cells, or PBMCs provided the cDNA or gDNA that served as material.

This CDR3 is 13 amino acids long. With 2 bases clipped from V and 8 bases from J, the junction kept 5 bases outside the gene matches. Clones were sequenced by immunoSEQ multiplex PCR, and TCRdb holds only the in-frame ones, with some missing. The sample consists of 150,000 to 190,000 clones, approximately 86% of them appearing once. The source of this sequence is a woman between 70 and 85 years old with acute or convalescent COVID-19. The sequencing input was peripheral blood. The chain employs TRBV12-3 or TRBV12-4 and TRBJ1-2; 7 bases are a match to TRBD1. CDR3 DNA: TGTGCCAGCAGTTTAAAGACAGGGTACGGCTACACCTTC. This codes for CASSLKTGYGYTF.